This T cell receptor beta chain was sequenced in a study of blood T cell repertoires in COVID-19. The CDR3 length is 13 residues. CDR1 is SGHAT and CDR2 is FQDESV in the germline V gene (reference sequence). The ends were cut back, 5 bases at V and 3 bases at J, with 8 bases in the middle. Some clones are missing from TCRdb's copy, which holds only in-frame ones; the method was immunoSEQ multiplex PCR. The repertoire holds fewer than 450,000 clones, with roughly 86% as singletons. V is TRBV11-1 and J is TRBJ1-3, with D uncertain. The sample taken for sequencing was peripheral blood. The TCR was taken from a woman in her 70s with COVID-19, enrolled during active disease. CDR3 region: CASSPQNGNTIYF. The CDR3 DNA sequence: TGTGCCAGCAGCCCCCAGAATGGAAACACCATATATTTT.